Below, 15 T cell receptor beta chains from the same sample are listed, as sequenced in a study of CD8 T cells in ankylosing spondylitis. TCRdb reprocessed the 5' RACE reads with MiXCR, giving one entry per CDR3 protein. This sample carries 100,000 or so distinct CDR3 sequences, around 24% of them seen once, and the ten largest clones take roughly an eighth. Sequencing was done on a sample of synovial fluid, either unsorted or a sorted T cell fraction (not recorded which). These receptors were collected from a male donor with ankylosing spondylitis.

The J gene is TRBJ2-1, the V gene TRBV5-1; D is undetermined. The CDR3 extends over 15 amino acids. The germline gives CDR1 SGHRS, CDR2 YFSETQ. The V gene lost 0 bases and the J gene lost 8 bases, with 15 bases spanning the gap. The CDR3 spells CASSLEGSTLDEQFF. The CDR3, as DNA: TGCGCCAGCAGCTTGGAAGGATCGACTCTGGATGAGCAGTTCTTC. The variable domain in full, with the rest retrieved from reference TRBV5-1 and TRBJ2-1, is KAGVTQTPRYLIKTRGQQVTLSCSPISGHRSVSWYQQTPGQGLQFLFEYFSETQRNKGNFPGRFSGRQFSNSRSEMNVSTLELGDSALYLCASSLEGSTLDEQFFGPGTRLTVL.

This chain connects TRBV5-4 to TRBJ1-6; 10 nucleotides line up with TRBD1. Germline V gene sequence: CDR1 SGHNT, CDR2 YYREEE (reference sequence). Losses at the gene ends were 3 bases for V and 10 bases for J; bases not matched to a gene: 4. The CDR3 consists of 14 residues. The CDR3 loop is CASSWGTGESPLHF. The CDR3 DNA follows: TGTGCCAGCAGCTGGGGGACAGGGGAGTCACCCCTCCACTTT.

J is TRBJ2-7 and V is TRBV7-8, with TRBD1 matching over 9 bases. With 2 bases clipped from V and 4 bases from J, the junction kept 9 bases outside the gene matches. This CDR3 has 16 amino acids. Germline V CDR1 and CDR2: SGHVS, FQNEAQ. The CDR3 DNA is TGTGCCAGCAGCTTATCGCGAGGGACAGGGTCTTACGAGCAGTACTTC. It specifies CASSLSRGTGSYEQYF.

V is TRBV20-1 and J is TRBJ2-1, with 9 bases fitting TRBD2. CDR3 length: 15 residues. CDR1 and CDR2 (germline): DFQATT, SNEGSKA (reference sequence). V was clipped by 0 bases and J by 6 bases; unmatched bases: 6. The CDR3 DNA is TGCAGTGCTAGAGAGACGGGACTAGCCTTCAATGAGCAGTTCTTC. Its translation: CSARETGLAFNEQFF.

The sample holds many counts of this clonotype. V and J are TRBV20-1 and TRBJ2-1; tentatively, D is TRBD1 or TRBD2 (5 bases each). V lost 7 bases, J lost 3 bases, and 16 bases lay in between. This CDR3 spans 14 amino acids. From germline, CDR1 is DFQATT and CDR2 SNEGSKA (reference sequence). The CDR3, as DNA: TGCAGTGTTCTGGGACGATGGCTCTACAATGAGCAGTTCTTC. Protein product: CSVLGRWLYNEQFF.

This rearrangement joins TRBV20-1 to TRBJ1-2; D call uncertain. Germline CDR1 is DFQATT and CDR2 is SNEGSKA (reference sequence). The CDR3 runs 12 residues. V dropped 3 bases and J dropped 8 bases, with 13 bases sitting between them. This CDR3 is CSASVRQAGYTF. The CDR3 DNA follows: TGCAGTGCTAGTGTACGGCAGGCGGGCTACACCTTC.

The table lists this clonotype with a few counts. The CDR3 here is CASSRYSLGSSQVDEQFF. The CDR3 DNA is TGCGCCAGCAGCCGATACAGTCTTGGTTCGTCTCAGGTCGATGAGCAGTTCTTC. The chain employs TRBV5-1 and TRBJ2-1, with D unresolved. CDR1 and CDR2 from the germline V gene are SGHRS and YFSETQ. Trimming stripped 4 bases from V and 8 bases from J, with 28 bases between. The CDR3 is made up of 18 amino acids.

This clonotype was seen ten or more times. This chain uses TRBV14 with TRBJ2-1, with TRBD2 matching 8 bases. This CDR3 spans 14 amino acids. Losses at the gene ends were 5 bases for V and 7 bases for J; bases not matched to a gene: 7. Germline CDR1 reads SGHDN; CDR2 reads FVKESK. The CDR3 loop reads CASSDLGLVNEQFF. The CDR3 nucleotides read TGTGCCAGCAGCGACCTGGGACTAGTTAATGAGCAGTTCTTC.

This rearrangement joins TRBV27 to TRBJ2-1, with D possibly matching TRBD2 (5 bases). Germline V gene lookup returns CDR1 MNHEY and CDR2 SMNVEV (reference sequence). Between the trimmed V and J ends, which lost 4 bases and 6 bases, there was a span of 19 bases. The CDR3 is 16 amino acids. CDR3 loop: CASSSGSSEWGNEQFF. CDR3 sequence (DNA): TGTGCCAGCAGTTCGGGGTCCTCCGAGTGGGGCAATGAGCAGTTCTTC.

The rearrangement joins TRBV7-9 to TRBJ2-1, with 10 nucleotides matching TRBD2. Trimming took 2 bases from V and 5 from J; bases not matched to a gene: 3. Germline V gene lookup returns CDR1 SEHNR and CDR2 FQNEAQ (reference sequence). The CDR3 contains 15 residues. The CDR3 DNA sequence: TGTGCCAGCAGCTTATGGCTAGCGGGGGACAATGAGCAGTTCTTC. Its translation is CASSLWLAGDNEQFF.

This clonotype appeared a few times. The chain joins TRBV7-9 to TRBJ2-1, with D tentatively TRBD2 (6 bases). The germline CDR1 and CDR2 sequences are SEHNR and FQNEAQ (reference sequence). V lost 2 bases, J lost 0 bases, and 14 bases lay in between. The CDR3 extends over 17 amino acids. CDR3 loop: CASSLIPSASSYNEQFF. Here the CDR3 DNA reads TGTGCCAGCAGCTTAATCCCTAGCGCGAGCTCCTACAATGAGCAGTTCTTC.

V and J are TRBV7-9 and TRBJ2-5; TRBD1 might be the D (6 bases). Trimming stripped 4 bases from V and 2 bases from J, with 20 bases between. The CDR3 loop spans 17 amino acids. The V gene's germline CDR1 is SEHNR and CDR2 FQNEAQ (reference sequence). The CDR3 reads CASSSPQTGRLQETQYF. Here the CDR3 DNA reads TGTGCCAGCAGCTCCCCCCAGACAGGACGACTACAAGAGACCCAGTACTTC.

The gene calls are TRBV14 and TRBJ1-2; D unresolved. Germline V lookup: CDR1 SGHDN, CDR2 FVKESK. The CDR3 runs 14 residues. Trimming took 1 base from V and 8 from J, leaving 14 bases between them. The CDR3 DNA is TGTGCCAGCAGCCAAGGGGATCTCAAAGGGGGCTACACCTTC. Translation gives CASSQGDLKGGYTF. The full variable domain, rest sourced from reference TRBV14 and TRBJ1-2, is EAGVTQFPSHSVIEKGQTVTLRCDPISGHDNLYWYRRVMGKEIKFLLHFVKESKQDESGMPNNRFLAERTGGTYSTLKVQPAELEDSGVYFCASSQGDLKGGYTFGSGTRLTVV.

The rearrangement links TRBV7-6 to TRBJ2-1; the match to TRBD2 covers 10 bases. CDR3 size: 14 residues. Germline CDR1 is SGHVS and CDR2 is FNYEAQ. With 3 bases clipped from V and 7 bases from J, the junction kept 3 bases outside the gene matches. The CDR3 DNA is TGTGCCAGCAGCTTGACTAGCGGGCGAAATGAGCAGTTCTTC. This codes for CASSLTSGRNEQFF.

J is TRBJ1-1 and V is TRBV20-1; D gene unclear. The germline gives CDR1 DFQATT, CDR2 SNEGSKA (reference sequence). The CDR3 runs 12 residues. Trimming removed 7 bases at V and 7 bases at J, with 16 bases between. The CDR3 loop reads CSVLTLPGEAFF. CDR3 in DNA: TGCAGTGTTCTAACCCTTCCAGGTGAAGCTTTCTTT.